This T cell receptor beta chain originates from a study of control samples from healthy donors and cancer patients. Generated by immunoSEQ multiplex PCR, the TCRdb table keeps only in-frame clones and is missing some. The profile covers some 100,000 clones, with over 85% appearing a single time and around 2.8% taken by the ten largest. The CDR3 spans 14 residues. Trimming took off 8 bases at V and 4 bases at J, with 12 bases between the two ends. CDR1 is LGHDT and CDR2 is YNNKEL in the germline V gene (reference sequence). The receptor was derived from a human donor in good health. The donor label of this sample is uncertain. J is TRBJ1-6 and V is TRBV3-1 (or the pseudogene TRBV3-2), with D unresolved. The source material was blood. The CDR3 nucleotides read TGTGCCAGCGCTACAGACATTTATAATTCACCCCTCCACTTT. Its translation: CASATDIYNSPLHF.